These 6 T cell receptor beta chains originate from one sample sequenced in a study. In TCRdb, the 5' RACE reads were re-called with MiXCR into one record per CDR3 protein. Among roughly 56,000 distinct CDR3 sequences listed, around 30% were seen once. Sequencing used tumor-infiltrating naive CD4+ T cells sorted from the breast tumor. Noted subset: naive CD4+ T cells, CD4+CD45RA+CD25-. Source of these receptors: a female donor with breast cancer.

This chain connects TRBV4-2 to TRBJ2-7; tentative D call: TRBD1 (5 bases). The CDR3 spans 14 residues. Trimming took off 5 bases at V and 5 bases at J, with 16 bases between the two ends. Germline V gene lookup returns CDR1 LGHNA and CDR2 YNFKEQ. The CDR3 protein is CASSIRAGWDEQYF. The CDR3 DNA is TGTGCCAGCAGCATCAGGGCTGGGTGGGACGAGCAGTACTTC.

The rearrangement links TRBV5-1 to TRBJ1-1, with D possibly TRBD1 on 5 matching bases. With 0 bases removed from V and 7 bases from J, the gap between germline ends came to 13 bases. CDR1 is SGHRS and CDR2 is YFSETQ in the germline V gene. The CDR3 contains 14 residues. Here the CDR3 reads CASSLEWGMSEAFF. CDR3 nucleotide sequence: TGCGCCAGCAGCTTGGAGTGGGGGATGAGTGAAGCTTTCTTT.

This clonotype is categorized as medium-sized. This sequence joins TRBV5-1 and TRBJ1-2, with D unresolved. The CDR3 contains 12 residues. Trimming left V 4 bases short and J 6 bases short, with 10 bases between. Germline lookup yields CDR1 SGHRS and CDR2 YFSETQ. CDR3: CASSAHSDGYTF. The CDR3 DNA reads as TGCGCCAGCAGCGCACACAGTGATGGCTACACCTTC. The full variable domain, rest sourced from reference TRBV5-1 and TRBJ1-2, is KAGVTQTPRYLIKTRGQQVTLSCSPISGHRSVSWYQQTPGQGLQFLFEYFSETQRNKGNFPGRFSGRQFSNSRSEMNVSTLELGDSALYLCASSAHSDGYTFGSGTRLTVV.

The chain uses TRBV7-3 and TRBJ2-3; TRBD2 matches 10 bases. The V segment lost 5 bases and the J segment 11 bases; nucleotides outside the gene matches: 13. There are 15 residues in the CDR3. Germline CDR1 and CDR2: SGHTA and FQGTGA. This chain's CDR3 is CASSPSGGGGLVQYF. The CDR3, as DNA: TGTGCCAGCAGCCCCAGCGGGGGGGGGGGGCTCGTGCAGTATTTT.

Remarks on this clonotype: A read error is possible here, since a much larger clone lies one base away. The CDR3 sequence: CASSERRGAFEDTQYF. Here the CDR3 DNA reads TGTGCCAGCAGTGAGCGGCGGGGTGCATTCGAAGATACGCAGTATTTT. The chain employs TRBV25-1 and TRBJ2-3; D is possibly TRBD2 (6 bases). This CDR3 is built from 16 residues. In germline, CDR1 is MGHDK, CDR2 SYGVNS. The germline V and J ends were trimmed by 3 bases and 5 bases, with 18 bases remaining between them.

This chain uses TRBV12-3 or TRBV12-4 with TRBJ1-5; 11 bases map to TRBD1. The length of the CDR3 is 15 residues. The trim removed 3 bases at V and 4 bases at J, leaving 2 bases unmatched. CDR3 sequence (DNA): TGTGCCAGCAGTTTGGACAGGGGGCATAATCAGCCCCAGCATTTT. It translates to CASSLDRGHNQPQHF.